This is a list of T cell receptor beta chains from one sample in a study of T cell repertoires in ileal Crohn's disease. Sequenced by immunoSEQ multiplex PCR; TCRdb stores in-frame clones only, minus some. This sample has about 62,000 clones; approximately 88% occur once, and the top ten carry 2% to 2.5%. Sample: ileal tissue. The receptors stem from an adult with Crohn's disease. Both conserved end residues are part of each CDR3. The order of the fields is V gene, J gene, D gene, clone size, CDR3 DNA, CDR3 protein. A D gene is named only where the DNA matches it firmly. Clone size is shown for a subset of rows, as once, few, many or a class of expanded clone.

V: TRBV15
J: TRBJ2-6
D: .
size: .
DNA: TGTGCCACCAGCAGCCGACGGGGCTCTGGGGCCAACGTCCTGACTTTC
CDR3: CATSSRRGSGANVLTF

V: TRBV15
J: TRBJ1-2
D: .
size: .
DNA: TGTGCCACCAGCAGAGATGTCGGTAACTATGGCTACACCTTC
CDR3: CATSRDVGNYGYTF

V: TRBV5-1
J: TRBJ1-5
D: TRBD1
size: .
DNA: TGCGCCAGCCGGCCGGGACAGGGGATCTTGCAGCCCCAGCATTTT
CDR3: CASRPGQGILQPQHF

V: TRBV2
J: TRBJ1-1
D: .
size: few
DNA: TGTGCCAGCAGTTCCGGGACATTTGAAGCTTTCTTT
CDR3: CASSSGTFEAFF

V: TRBV19
J: TRBJ2-1
D: TRBD1
size: .
DNA: TGTGCCAGTAGTACACACGAACAGGGGGTTAATGAGCAGTTCTTC
CDR3: CASSTHEQGVNEQFF

V: TRBV2
J: TRBJ1-2
D: .
size: .
DNA: TGTGCCAGCAGTGCAGGCGGGAGAGCAGGGTTCGGCGGCTACACCTTC
CDR3: CASSAGGRAGFGGYTF

V: TRBV6-1
J: TRBJ1-2
D: .
size: .
DNA: TGTGCCAGCAGTGAAGGATCTAACCTCTATGGCTACACCTTC
CDR3: CASSEGSNLYGYTF

V: TRBV5-4
J: TRBJ1-3
D: .
size: .
DNA: TGTGCCAGCAGCTTCGGGGGACTTGGAAACACCATATATTTT
CDR3: CASSFGGLGNTIYF

V: TRBV5-4
J: TRBJ1-2
D: TRBD1
size: .
DNA: TGTGCCAGCACCATATCGGGACAGGGTTTTGGCTACACCTTC
CDR3: CASTISGQGFGYTF

V: TRBV5-1
J: TRBJ2-2
D: .
size: .
DNA: TGCGCCAGCAGCTTGGGAAAGTTTCTTCAGGGATTGAACACCGGGGAGCTGTTTTTT
CDR3: CASSLGKFLQGLNTGELFF

V: TRBV6-6
J: TRBJ1-2
D: .
size: .
DNA: TGTGCCAGCAGTTACTCGCTCCCTGAGGACTATGGCTACACCTTC
CDR3: CASSYSLPEDYGYTF

V: TRBV27
J: TRBJ1-2
D: TRBD1
size: .
DNA: TGTGCCAGTTCGGACAGGGAGTCGTTTGGCTACACCTTC
CDR3: CASSDRESFGYTF

V: TRBV5-8
J: TRBJ1-4
D: .
size: once
DNA: TGTGCCAGCAGCTTGCCAGGGCGTGAAAAACTGTTTTTT
CDR3: CASSLPGREKLFF

V: TRBV7-3
J: TRBJ1-1
D: .
size: .
DNA: TGTGCCAGCAGCGCGGCACGCCTCACTGAAGCTTTCTTT
CDR3: CASSAARLTEAFF

V: TRBV6-1
J: TRBJ2-7
D: TRBD2
size: few
DNA: TGTGCCAGCAGATCAAGTCGGGGGGGCTTCGACGAGCAGTACTTC
CDR3: CASRSSRGGFDEQYF

V: TRBV7-9
J: TRBJ2-1
D: TRBD2
size: .
DNA: TGTGCCAGCAGCGCCAGCGGGAGAGTCAATGAGCAGTTCTTC
CDR3: CASSASGRVNEQFF

V: TRBV19
J: TRBJ1-2
D: .
size: .
DNA: TGTGCCAGTAGTATCCTCTTCACAGGGCACTATGGCTACACCTTC
CDR3: CASSILFTGHYGYTF

V: TRBV15
J: TRBJ1-5
D: TRBD1
size: .
DNA: TGTGCCACCAGCGGGGGACAGGCAAATCAGCCCCAGCATTTT
CDR3: CATSGGQANQPQHF

V: TRBV29-1
J: TRBJ2-2
D: .
size: once
DNA: TGCAGCCTCAGGTCCAACACCGGGGAGCTGTTTTTT
CDR3: CSLRSNTGELFF

V: TRBV7-7
J: TRBJ2-1
D: .
size: .
DNA: TGTGCCAGCAGCTTAGCACAGGCAGGGGAGCAGTTCTTC
CDR3: CASSLAQAGEQFF

V: TRBV11-3
J: TRBJ2-2
D: .
size: once
DNA: TGTGCCAGCAGCTTTCAGGGAGGCGGGGAGCTGTTTTTT
CDR3: CASSFQGGGELFF

V: TRBV6-1
J: TRBJ1-2
D: .
size: .
DNA: TGTGCCAGCAGTGAAGCGCCGAGGTATGGCTACACCTTC
CDR3: CASSEAPRYGYTF

V: TRBV9
J: TRBJ2-7
D: .
size: .
DNA: TGTGCCAGCAGCTCGGGGTACGAGCAGTACTTC
CDR3: CASSSGYEQYF

V: TRBV14
J: TRBJ2-7
D: .
size: .
DNA: TGTGCCAGCAGCCAAGTCCGCACAACCCACGAGCAGTACTTC
CDR3: CASSQVRTTHEQYF

V: TRBV9
J: TRBJ1-1
D: .
size: .
DNA: TGTGCCAGCAGCGTTGACAGCATGAACACTGAAGCTTTCTTT
CDR3: CASSVDSMNTEAFF